Following are 5 T cell receptor beta chains from one sample sequenced in a study of T cells in women clearing cervical HPV infection. Using immunoSEQ multiplex PCR, the repertoire was profiled, and TCRdb retains in-frame clones only, with some absent. The listing contains about 46,000 clones. Sequenced sample: blood buffy coat. The receptor set was obtained from a woman between 18 and 70 years old with a cervical HPV16 infection that either progressed to CIN3+ or cleared (not recorded which).

Worth noting for this clone: Read sequence stops 3 residues before the CDR3 end, and the germline J gene provides the missing end. The chain joins TRBV7-3 to TRBJ2-2, with 8 bases lining up with TRBD2. The junction had 11 bases not matched to a gene; V was cut back by 2 bases and J by 6 bases. The CDR3 is 17 residues long. Germline loops: CDR1 SGHTA, CDR2 FQGTGA. This CDR3 is CASSLGGRGATPGELFF. The part of the CDR3 DNA that was read is TGTGCCAGCAGCTTAGGGGGGCGGGGGGCCACCCCCGGGGAG.

About this clone itself: The sequence runs out 3 residues before the end of the CDR3; the remainder is reconstructed from the germline J gene. The rearrangement uses TRBV30 and TRBJ2-7, with 11 bases lining up with TRBD2. V shed 3 bases, J shed 6 bases, and the junction held 7 bases outside the gene matches. The CDR3 contains 14 residues. CDR1 is GTSNPN, CDR2 SVGIG, per germline (reference sequence). The CDR3 reads CAWSQGTSGREQYF. The CDR3 bases that were read are TGTGCCTGGAGCCAAGGGACTAGCGGACGCGAG.

Comments on this clone: The CDR3 extends 3 residues past the end of the read, so its final part is completed from the germline J gene. The rearrangement links TRBV19 to TRBJ2-4, with D perhaps matching TRBD1 (5 bases). This CDR3 region has 16 residues. From germline, CDR1 is LNHDA and CDR2 SQIVND (reference sequence). The CDR3 loop reads CASSIGGSDSNQPQYF. Incomplete CDR3 DNA: TGTGCCAGTAGTATAGGGGGCAGTGATAGCAATCAGCCT.

A note on this clone: Coverage ceases 3 residues before the CDR3 finishes, and the germline J gene fills in the end. The genes are TRBV7-2 and TRBJ2-1; maybe TRBD1 (5 bases). Between the trimmed V and J ends, which lost 5 bases and 9 bases, there was a span of 14 bases. The CDR3 is 13 amino acids. Germline CDR1 and CDR2: SGHTA and FQGNSA. Incomplete CDR3 DNA: TGTGCCAGCAGCCTGGGGCCCTCGGGTGAG. It encodes CASSLGPSGE. The CDR3 in its entirety is CASSLGPSGEQFF.

A remark on this clone: The read comes to an end 3 residues before the CDR3 does, leaving the germline J gene to fill in the end. The V and J genes are TRBV5-4 and TRBJ1-1; D possibly corresponds to TRBD1 (5 bases). The germline V gene has CDR1 SGHNT and CDR2 YYREEE (reference sequence). This CDR3 region has 14 residues. Between the trimmed V and J ends, which lost 6 bases and 5 bases, there was a span of 17 bases. Partial CDR3 DNA: TGTGCCAGCACCCCCACCGGGGGGGGTACTGAA. Amino acids: CASTPTGGGTE. The entire CDR3 protein reads CASTPTGGGTEAFF.